Following are 24 T cell receptor beta chains from one sample sequenced in a study of technical replicates of blood from a handful of donors. Here immunoSEQ multiplex PCR was the method, and the copy in TCRdb shows in-frame clones only, minus some. The data contain 70,000 to 80,000 clones, 91% of them singletons. Sequenced: T cells isolated from PBMCs. The receptors here all came from a human donor in good health. Some clones in this sample may be carry-over from other donors' samples.

The chain has TRBV7-8 and TRBJ2-5; TRBD2 matches at 9 bases. V lost 2 bases to trimming and J lost 5 bases; unmatched junction nucleotides: 12. CDR3 length: 17 residues. In germline, CDR1 is SGHVS, CDR2 FQNEAQ. As DNA, the CDR3 is TGTGCCAGCAGCTTAATGGCGGGGGGGCCGCGTGGCGAGACCCAGTACTTC. Translated, it gives CASSLMAGGPRGETQYF.

The V call is TRBV7-2, the J call TRBJ2-3; the D gene is possibly TRBD1 (6 bases). V dropped 5 bases and J dropped 3 bases, with 9 bases sitting between them. CDR3 length equals 13 residues. CDR1 and CDR2 (germline): SGHTA, FQGNSA. The CDR3, as DNA: TGTGCCAGCAGCCGAGGACAGACAGATACGCAGTATTTT. Translation: CASSRGQTDTQYF.

The chain employs TRBV11-1 and TRBJ1-4; 8 nucleotides line up with TRBD1. The CDR3 totals 16 residues. V shed 3 bases, J shed 4 bases, and the junction held 7 bases outside the gene matches. CDR1 is SGHAT, CDR2 FQDESV, per germline (reference sequence). The CDR3 is CASSFLGTGSNEKLFF. Here the CDR3 DNA reads TGTGCCAGCAGCTTTCTTGGGACAGGCAGTAATGAAAAACTGTTTTTT.

This chain connects TRBV4-3 to TRBJ1-2; D remains unclear. CDR1 and CDR2 from the germline V gene are LGHNA and YSLEER. Trimming pared 0 bases from V and 13 bases from J, leaving 15 bases between. The length of the CDR3 is 13 residues. Here the CDR3 reads CASSQDRVSGGTF. In DNA, the CDR3 is TGCGCCAGCAGCCAAGATAGGGTTTCGGGAGGCACCTTC.

This clone showed up just once. This chain joins TRBV5-1 and TRBJ2-7; the D gene is possibly TRBD2 (6 bases). This CDR3 contains 15 residues. Germline CDR1 is SGHRS and CDR2 is YFSETQ. Trimming cost V 4 bases and J 3 bases, with 17 bases left between them. The CDR3 region is CASSREPGEIYEQYF. CDR3 in DNA: TGCGCCAGCAGCCGGGAGCCGGGAGAGATCTACGAGCAGTACTTC.

The gene calls are TRBV7-9 and TRBJ2-2; weak D call: TRBD1 (5 bases). V was pared by 4 bases and J by 13 bases, with 13 bases between. Germline CDR1 reads SEHNR; CDR2 reads FQNEAQ (reference sequence). The CDR3 loop spans 12 amino acids. CDR3 coding DNA: TGTGCCAGCAGCTCGACATTCCAGGGGCTGTTTTTT. This encodes CASSSTFQGLFF.

The rearrangement joins TRBV19 to TRBJ2-1, with D hard to call. The length of the CDR3 is 12 residues. Trimming cost V 3 bases and J 4 bases, with 4 bases left between them. CDR1 LNHDA and CDR2 SQIVND come from the germline V gene (reference sequence). The CDR3 sequence: CASSIYYNEQFF. DNA for the CDR3: TGTGCCAGTAGTATCTATTACAATGAGCAGTTCTTC.

The rearrangement joins TRBV7-3 to TRBJ1-5; 9 bases map to TRBD1. The CDR3 has 15 residues. In germline, CDR1 is SGHTA, CDR2 FQGTGA. Trimming took 5 bases from V and 2 from J; bases not matched to a gene: 4. The CDR3 coding sequence is TGTGCCAGCAGCCTGGACAGGGGTGGCAATCAGCCCCAGCATTTT. Amino acid sequence: CASSLDRGGNQPQHF.

The chain couples TRBV10-2 to TRBJ1-1, with D unresolved. Germline CDR1 reads WSHSY; CDR2 reads SAAADI. This CDR3 has 11 residues. Trimming shortened V by 2 bases and J by 7 bases, and 5 bases separated the two germline ends. CDR3 sequence: CASSEPDEAFF. Here the CDR3 DNA reads TGCGCCAGCAGTGAGCCAGATGAAGCTTTCTTT.

V and J are TRBV7-9 and TRBJ2-7; 10 bases fit TRBD1. With V trimmed by 6 bases and J by 6 bases, 11 bases remained unmatched. CDR1 SEHNR and CDR2 FQNEAQ come from the germline V gene (reference sequence). This CDR3 region has 15 residues. CDR3 coding DNA: TGTGCCAGCAGGGACGACCGGGACAGGGGTTCCGAGCAGTACTTC. Its translation: CASRDDRDRGSEQYF.

The chain has TRBV12-1 and TRBJ2-7; the table names TRBD1, a call not compared with the DNA. TRBV12-1 is a documented pseudogene. This CDR3 is built from 14 residues. In DNA, the CDR3 is TGTGCCAGCAGCTTTCACAGGTTTTGCTACGAGCAGTACTTC. Translated, it gives CASSFHRFCYEQYF.

This chain joins TRBV18 and TRBJ1-2; TRBD1 matches 7 bases. Germline V CDR1 and CDR2: KGHSH, LQKENI. The CDR3 has 15 amino acids. V gave up 6 bases and J gave up 7 bases; unmatched junction bases: 14. In nucleotides, the CDR3 is TGTGCCAGCTCCGATTTCGAACAGGGGCGGGTTGGCTACACCTTC. The encoded protein is CASSDFEQGRVGYTF.

V usage is TRBV5-1 and J usage is TRBJ2-7, with D possibly matching TRBD1 (6 bases). The CDR3 contains 18 residues. Germline loops: CDR1 SGHRS, CDR2 YFSETQ. The germline V and J ends were trimmed by 4 bases and 3 bases, with 26 bases remaining between them. CDR3 nucleotide sequence: TGCGCCAGCAGCCTAGCACGGGGTGGTGGACAGTCGAGCTACGAGCAGTACTTC. It translates to CASSLARGGGQSSYEQYF.

The V call is TRBV6-6, the J call TRBJ2-7, with 9 bases that match TRBD1. This CDR3 region has 15 residues. V was pared by 6 bases and J by 0 bases, with 6 bases of the junction left unmatched. Germline lookup yields CDR1 MNHNY and CDR2 SVGAGI (reference sequence). The CDR3 reads CASRAGTGSSYEQYF. In DNA form, the CDR3 reads TGTGCCAGCAGAGCCGGGACAGGGAGCTCCTACGAGCAGTACTTC.

This clone was counted a single time. The rearrangement uses TRBV19 and TRBJ2-6, with 7 bases fitting TRBD1. The V segment lost 3 bases and the J segment 0 bases; nucleotides outside the gene matches: 5. The CDR3 runs 17 residues. Germline V gives CDR1 LNHDA, CDR2 SQIVND (reference sequence). CDR3 nucleotides: TGTGCCAGTAGTATGAAGGGACAGCCCTCTGGGGCCAACGTCCTGACTTTC. Translated, it gives CASSMKGQPSGANVLTF. The entire variable domain, with the rest obtained from reference TRBV19 and TRBJ2-6, is as follows: DGGITQSPKYLFRKEGQNVTLSCEQNLNHDAMYWYRQDPGQGLRLIYYSQIVNDFQKGDIAEGYSVSREKKESFPLTVTSAQKNPTAFYLCASSMKGQPSGANVLTFGAGSRLTVL.

The chain recombines TRBV7-8 with TRBJ1-3, with TRBD1 identical over 10 bases. Germline V gene data show CDR1 as SGHVS and CDR2 as FQNEAQ. The CDR3 spans 16 residues. The V segment lost 2 bases and the J segment 11 bases; nucleotides outside the gene matches: 12. CDR3 amino acids: CASSLRLGQGERAIYF. In DNA, the CDR3 is TGTGCCAGCAGCTTACGGTTAGGACAGGGGGAAAGGGCCATATATTTT.

This chain links TRBV7-2 with TRBJ1-1; D unresolved. CDR1 is SGHTA, CDR2 FQGNSA, per germline. The CDR3 contains 15 residues. Trimming stripped 5 bases from V and 0 bases from J, with 13 bases between. CDR3 region: CASSADSNLNTEAFF. The CDR3 DNA sequence: TGTGCCAGCAGCGCCGACTCAAATCTGAACACTGAAGCTTTCTTT.

The gene calls are TRBV19 and TRBJ2-1, with TRBD2 matching 8 bases. Looked up from germline, CDR1 is LNHDA and CDR2 is SQIVND (reference sequence). V shed 3 bases and J 8 bases; nucleotides not matched to a gene: 6. This CDR3 has 14 residues. CDR3 sequence (DNA): TGTGCCAGTAGTATTTCGGGAGGGGCGTATGAGCAGTTCTTC. Protein product: CASSISGGAYEQFF.

The rearrangement links TRBV29-1 to TRBJ1-5, with no clear D. Per the germline V gene, CDR1 is SQVTM and CDR2 is ANQGSEA. The CDR3 spans 10 residues. Trimming shortened V by 6 bases and J by 6 bases, and 6 bases separated the two germline ends. The CDR3, as DNA: TGCAGCGTCTTCGGTCAGCCCCAGCATTTT. It translates to CSVFGQPQHF.

With regard to this clone: The sample carries other DNA sequences with the same CDR3. This rearrangement joins TRBV2 to TRBJ1-1; D gene ambiguous. The V gene's germline CDR1 is SNHLY and CDR2 FYNNEI. Trimming shortened V by 6 bases and J by 9 bases, and 17 bases separated the two germline ends. The CDR3 loop spans 13 amino acids. CDR3 loop: CASSPHSGSKAFF. The CDR3 region has the DNA TGTGCCAGCAGCCCTCACTCAGGATCGAAAGCTTTCTTT.

This chain uses TRBV15 with TRBJ2-5; 10 nucleotides match TRBD2. V lost 1 base and J lost 3; bases outside the gene matches: 14. Germline lookup yields CDR1 LNHNV and CDR2 YYDKDF (reference sequence). The CDR3 is made up of 19 amino acids. The CDR3 DNA is TGTGCCACCAGCAGAGGTCGGGCTAGCGGGAGTATGCGGGAAGAGACCCAGTACTTC. This translates into CATSRGRASGSMREETQYF.

The chain joins TRBV28 to TRBJ1-1; TRBD1 agrees at 10 bases. The germline gives CDR1 MDHEN, CDR2 SYDVKM. Trimming cost V 6 bases and J 6 bases; bases outside gene matches: 4. The CDR3 runs 13 residues. The CDR3 loop reads CASRGQGRPEAFF. For the CDR3, the DNA is TGTGCCAGCAGGGGACAGGGGCGACCTGAAGCTTTCTTT.

The chain links TRBV28 to TRBJ2-7, with D possibly matching TRBD1 (5 bases). Trimming took 5 bases from V and 0 from J, leaving 14 bases between them. Germline V gene sequence: CDR1 MDHEN, CDR2 SYDVKM. This CDR3 comprises 15 residues. As DNA, the CDR3 is TGTGCCAGCAGTCAAAGACAGCCAGGCTCCTACGAGCAGTACTTC. Its protein is CASSQRQPGSYEQYF.

The V and J genes are TRBV28 and TRBJ1-5; D is undetermined. The CDR3 sequence is 20 residues long. CDR1 and CDR2 from the germline V gene are MDHEN and SYDVKM. V lost 5 bases and J 4 bases, leaving 30 bases between the germline ends. As DNA, the CDR3 is TGTGCCAGCAGTCGCTATTTTTTAGTGCCCGGTGCAATTACTAATCAGCCCCAGCATTTT. It encodes CASSRYFLVPGAITNQPQHF.